The 18 T cell receptor beta chains in this list originate from one sample, sequenced in a study of blood T cells in healthy people across ages. Primers used in a second PCR of roughly 6 to 11 cycles were a sample-barcoded 5' primer and a J-beta primer mix. TCRdb analysed the 5' RACE reads with MiXCR anew, one entry per CDR3 protein. The data contain about 1.5 million distinct CDR3 sequences, approximately 43% of them singletons. The sequencing sample was made of blood. All receptors come from a woman between 18 and 29 years old in good health.

On this clonotype itself: The DNA is left out, because the CDR3 cannot be placed on it with certainty; the CDR3 is given as TCRdb lists it. The chain employs TRBV7-8 and TRBJ1-2; the table assigns TRBD1, which was not confirmed against the DNA. The germline V gene encodes CDR1 SGHVS and CDR2 FQNEAQ. A total of 14 residues make up the CDR3, ends included. CDR3 in amino acids: CASSLASGQGGYTF.

This clonotype has a handful of counts. The rearrangement joins TRBV4-1 to TRBJ2-1; 9 bases are a match to TRBD1. CDR1 MGHRA and CDR2 YSYEKL come from the germline V gene. The CDR3 consists of 15 residues. Unmatched junction bases numbered 4, after V lost 0 bases and J lost 7 bases. Here the CDR3 DNA reads TGCGCCAGCAGCCAAGATCGACAGGGGGGGAATGAGCAGTTCTTC. Amino acid sequence: CASSQDRQGGNEQFF.

This clonotype appeared once. This sequence joins TRBV6-5 and TRBJ2-7; TRBD2 aligns across 8 bases. CDR3 size: 14 residues. Trimming cost V 6 bases and J 4 bases; bases outside gene matches: 8. Per the germline V gene, CDR1 is MNHEY and CDR2 is SVGAGI. The CDR3 DNA is TGTGCCAGCAGCACGGGGGCTAGCGGGTACGAGCAGTACTTC. Its protein product is CASSTGASGYEQYF.

This chain connects TRBV27 to TRBJ2-5; 10 positions agree with TRBD2. The germline CDR1 and CDR2 sequences are MNHEY and SMNVEV (reference sequence). The V segment lost 8 bases and the J segment 11 bases; nucleotides outside the gene matches: 14. The CDR3 contains 14 residues. The CDR3 sequence: CASRTGTSVGEQYF. The CDR3 bases are TGTGCCAGCCGTACCGGGACTAGCGTGGGTGAGCAGTACTTC.

In the case of this clonotype: A much more abundant neighbour one base away suggests this may be a read error. This sequence joins TRBV2 and TRBJ2-3; the D is unclear. The germline V and J ends were trimmed by 4 bases and 0 bases, with 8 bases remaining between them. This CDR3 spans 14 amino acids. In germline, CDR1 is SNHLY, CDR2 FYNNEI. CDR3 coding DNA: TGTGCCAGCAGTGGGGCAGGTAGCACAGATACGCAGTATTTT. Its protein is CASSGAGSTDTQYF.

This clonotype was counted only a few times. This chain joins TRBV27 and TRBJ2-3, with D perhaps TRBD1 or TRBD2 (5 bases each). The germline V gene encodes CDR1 MNHEY and CDR2 SMNVEV (reference sequence). V was trimmed by 7 bases and J by 3 bases, leaving 14 bases between them. This CDR3 contains 14 residues. The DNA of the CDR3 is TGTGCCAGCAATGACGGGGCAAGGACAGATACGCAGTATTTT. Its translation is CASNDGARTDTQYF.

The chain has TRBV7-8 and TRBJ2-1; 14 nucleotides line up with TRBD2. V lost 4 bases, J lost 1 base, and 12 bases stayed unmatched. Germline CDR1 reads SGHVS; CDR2 reads FQNEAQ. The length of the CDR3 is 20 residues. In DNA form, the CDR3 reads TGTGCCAGCAGCTCAAAAACGACTAGCGGGAGGGCCTGGTCCTACAATGAGCAGTTCTTC. Amino acids: CASSSKTTSGRAWSYNEQFF.

Concerning this clonotype itself: Being one base from a much bigger clone, this may be a read error. The genes are TRBV4-1 and TRBJ1-2; no firm D call. The CDR3 extends over 15 amino acids. CDR1 and CDR2 (germline): MGHRA, YSYEKL. V was trimmed by 1 base and J by 4 bases, leaving 13 bases between them. The CDR3 loop is CASSQATPSPYGYTF. CDR3 nucleotide sequence: TGCGCCAGCAGCCAAGCGACTCCCAGTCCCTATGGCTACACCTTC.

V usage is TRBV12-3 or TRBV12-4 and J usage is TRBJ2-1, with 7 nucleotides matching TRBD2. V lost 6 bases and J lost 0; bases outside the gene matches: 5. CDR3 length equals 15 residues. CDR3 amino acids: CASSLTSASYNEQFF. The CDR3 DNA is TGTGCCAGCAGCCTAACTAGCGCCTCCTACAATGAGCAGTTCTTC.

V and J are TRBV27 and TRBJ2-5; 10 positions agree with TRBD1. The CDR3 is made up of 16 amino acids. Per the germline V gene, CDR1 is MNHEY and CDR2 is SMNVEV (reference sequence). V lost 5 bases to trimming and J lost 11 bases; unmatched junction nucleotides: 17. CDR3 region: CASSTSTGGPLWEQYF. The CDR3 DNA follows: TGTGCCAGCAGTACCTCGACAGGGGGCCCCTTGTGGGAGCAGTACTTC.

This clonotype appeared a few times. In nucleotides, the CDR3 is TGTGCCACCAGCGACGATGGACAAGAATCCTACAATGAGCAGTTCTTC. As protein: CATSDDGQESYNEQFF. J is TRBJ2-1 and V is TRBV15; D might be TRBD1 (5 bases). V lost 5 bases, J lost 1 base, and 15 bases lay in between. The length of the CDR3 is 16 residues. CDR1 and CDR2 from the germline V gene are LNHNV and YYDKDF (reference sequence).

The rearrangement uses TRBV20-1 and TRBJ2-7; D call uncertain. The germline V gene encodes CDR1 DFQATT and CDR2 SNEGSKA (reference sequence). V lost 2 bases, J lost 6 bases, and 8 bases lay in between. The length of the CDR3 is 11 residues. The CDR3 spells CSARSATEQYF. DNA for the CDR3: TGCAGTGCTAGATCGGCTACCGAGCAGTACTTC.

In this sample, this clonotype turned up a few times. The V gene is TRBV2, the J gene TRBJ2-4, with D possibly TRBD1 on 5 matching bases. Germline V lookup: CDR1 SNHLY, CDR2 FYNNEI. V dropped 0 bases and J dropped 3 bases, with 9 bases sitting between them. The CDR3 spans 15 residues. The CDR3 loop is CASSEAPRGKNIQYF. The CDR3, as DNA: TGTGCCAGCAGTGAAGCGCCTAGGGGCAAAAACATTCAGTACTTC.

Only a few counts were recorded for this clonotype. The genes are TRBV28 and TRBJ2-7; D possibly corresponds to TRBD2 (6 bases). V was clipped by 7 bases and J by 0 bases, with 16 bases between them. The CDR3 totals 15 residues. Germline V gene sequence: CDR1 MDHEN, CDR2 SYDVKM. The CDR3: CASTLGRGSSYEQYF. CDR3 bases: TGTGCCAGCACTCTAGGGCGGGGAAGCTCCTACGAGCAGTACTTC.

The V gene is TRBV12-5, the J gene TRBJ1-1; tentatively, D is TRBD1 (5 bases). Germline CDR1 reads LGHNT; CDR2 reads FRNRAP. Trimming left V 6 bases short and J 3 bases short, with 11 bases between. The CDR3 spans 13 residues. The CDR3 region is CASGMTADTEAFF. In nucleotides, the CDR3 is TGTGCTAGTGGCATGACAGCGGACACTGAAGCTTTCTTT.

DNA for the CDR3: TGTGCCAGCAGCTTCCGGGACTGGATAGAGACCCAGTACTTC. Protein: CASSFRDWIETQYF. This sequence joins TRBV7-9 and TRBJ2-5; possible D gene TRBD2, 6 bases. This CDR3 contains 14 residues. V shed 3 bases and J shed 4 bases, with 12 bases lying between them. From germline, CDR1 is SEHNR and CDR2 FQNEAQ (reference sequence).

Comments on this clonotype: Given a much more abundant clone one base away, this may be a read error. The chain is built from TRBV6-2 or TRBV6-3 and TRBJ2-7; D is uncertain. The assigned J gene may be wrong: the sequence end matches TRBJ2-5 better. Germline loops: CDR1 MNHEY, CDR2 SVGEGT. The CDR3 spans 11 residues. The CDR3 here is CASSYMETQYF. The CDR3 DNA is TGTGCCAGCAGTTACATGGAGACCCAGTACTTC.

This clonotype appeared a few times. The CDR3 region is CASREGRNQPQHF. In nucleotides, the CDR3 is TGTGCCAGCAGAGAAGGGCGCAATCAGCCCCAGCATTTT. V gene TRBV28 combines with J gene TRBJ1-5, with unresolved D. V dropped 6 bases and J dropped 2 bases, with 8 bases sitting between them. Germline V gene sequence: CDR1 MDHEN, CDR2 SYDVKM. The CDR3 length is 13 residues.